A single sample is the source of the 6 T cell receptor beta chains below, sequenced in a study of blood T cell repertoires in COVID-19. Some clones are missing from TCRdb's copy, which holds only in-frame ones; the method was immunoSEQ multiplex PCR. The sample has around 270,000 clones; approximately 86% are singletons. Sequenced material: peripheral blood. These receptor sequences come from a human donor with COVID-19, enrolled during active disease. The donor label of this sample is uncertain.

On this clone: Other nucleotide sequences from this sample produce the same CDR3. The chain is built from TRBV27 and TRBJ2-1; D gene unclear. The CDR3 spans 14 residues. Germline V gives CDR1 MNHEY, CDR2 SMNVEV (reference sequence). Trimming stripped 2 bases from V and 0 bases from J, with 5 bases between. CDR3 nucleotide sequence: TGTGCCAGCAGTTTAGGCGGCTCCTACAATGAGCAGTTCTTC. It specifies CASSLGGSYNEQFF.

This chain joins TRBV27 and TRBJ2-2; 8 nucleotides align to TRBD1. With V trimmed by 7 bases and J by 5 bases, 6 bases remained unmatched. CDR3 length: 14 residues. Looked up from germline, CDR1 is MNHEY and CDR2 is SMNVEV (reference sequence). CDR3 region: CASIDRGGTGELFF. CDR3 sequence (DNA): TGTGCCAGCATCGACAGGGGTGGGACCGGGGAGCTGTTTTTT.

J is TRBJ2-5 and V is TRBV4-1; weak D call: TRBD1 (6 bases). V shed 0 bases and J shed 7 bases, with 15 bases lying between them. The CDR3 has 15 residues. The V gene's germline CDR1 is MGHRA and CDR2 YSYEKL. CDR3 sequence reads: CASSQDATGWSTQYF. The CDR3 DNA reads as TGCGCCAGCAGCCAAGACGCGACAGGTTGGTCGACCCAGTACTTC.

In this sample, this clone turned up a few times. The J gene is TRBJ1-5, the V gene TRBV28, with a weak D call TRBD1 (5 bases). The CDR3 sequence is 12 residues long. In germline, CDR1 is MDHEN, CDR2 SYDVKM. The ends were cut back, 6 bases at V and 6 bases at J, with 9 bases in the middle. The CDR3: CASRGPGQPQHF. CDR3 DNA sequence: TGTGCCAGCAGGGGGCCTGGTCAGCCCCAGCATTTT.

The chain joins TRBV15 to TRBJ2-2; 9 bases map to TRBD1. Germline trimming cut 1 base from V and 8 bases from J; bases unmatched to any gene: 14. Germline-derived CDR1 and CDR2 are LNHNV and YYDKDF (reference sequence). This CDR3 has 18 residues. CDR3 coding DNA: TGTGCCACCAGCAGAGGGCGCCCGGGACAGGGCGGAATAGGGGAGCTGTTTTTT. It yields the protein CATSRGRPGQGGIGELFF.

The J gene is TRBJ2-2, the V gene TRBV9; 9 bases align to TRBD2. The J segment lost 4 bases and the V segment lost 0 bases, leaving 1 base of the junction unmatched. Per germline, CDR1 SGDLS and CDR2 YYNGEE. CDR3 length: 15 residues. This chain's CDR3 is CASSVGLAVTGELFF. CDR3 nucleotide sequence: TGTGCCAGCAGCGTAGGACTAGCGGTCACCGGGGAGCTGTTTTTT.